The clone carrying this T cell receptor beta chain was detected only once. Sequence at one end of the junction differs from germline and may be a read error. Method: immunoSEQ multiplex PCR; TCRdb's copy keeps in-frame clones and lacks some. The sample carries about 48,000 clones, 70% to 90% recorded once. The sample belongs to a study of blood T cell repertoires in COVID-19. The TCR was taken from a woman at least 80 years old with COVID-19, enrolled during active disease. Sequencing was done on a sample of peripheral blood.

CDR3 region: CASSRGTEPNTGELFF. In DNA, the CDR3 is TGTGCTAGCAGCCGCGGGACCGAACCGAACACCGGGGAGCTGTTTTTT. J is TRBJ2-2 and V is TRBV7-7; a possible D gene is TRBD2 (6 bases). Germline V gene lookup returns CDR1 SSHAT and CDR2 FNYEAQ (reference sequence). This CDR3 is built from 16 residues.